What follows are 28 T cell receptor beta chains derived from one specimen sequenced in a study of CD8+CD57+ T cells in acquired aplastic anemia. Before being chosen for sequencing, patients had shown CD8+CD57+ cell expansion by flow cytometry. Profiling of TCR beta VDJ combinations and CDR3 sequences used genomic DNA as template. TCRdb fed the reads into MiXCR, producing one record per CDR3 protein. The sample has about 200,000 distinct CDR3 sequences; approximately 65% are singletons. The source material was sorted CD4+, CD8+, or CD8+CD57+ T cells (not recorded which) from PBMCs. The receptors here all came from a human donor with aplastic anemia.

The J gene is TRBJ1-6, the V gene TRBV2; perhaps TRBD1 as D (5 bases). The CDR3 extends over 16 amino acids. CDR1 and CDR2 from the germline V gene are SNHLY and FYNNEI. Trimming pared 0 bases from V and 14 bases from J, leaving 20 bases between. The CDR3 region is CASSEAGVGGGGSLHF. CDR3 nucleotide sequence: TGTGCCAGCAGTGAAGCGGGGGTGGGGGGTGGAGGATCCCTCCACTTT.

This clonotype has ten or more counts. The chain is built from TRBV6-5 and TRBJ1-1; unclear D gene. The CDR3 is 13 residues long. Trimming took 4 bases from V and 1 from J, leaving 7 bases between them. Germline loops: CDR1 MNHEY, CDR2 SVGAGI. The CDR3 here is CASSWNENTEAFF. In DNA, the CDR3 is TGTGCCAGCAGTTGGAATGAGAACACTGAAGCTTTCTTT.

This chain joins TRBV2 and TRBJ2-1; the D gene is possibly TRBD1 (6 bases). Trimming cost V 2 bases and J 8 bases, with 13 bases left between them. In germline, CDR1 is SNHLY, CDR2 FYNNEI. This CDR3 has 14 residues. CDR3 in amino acids: CASSELQGLDEQFF. DNA of the CDR3: TGTGCCAGCAGTGAACTACAGGGTCTGGATGAGCAGTTCTTC.

The chain couples TRBV30 to TRBJ1-3, with D unresolved. This CDR3 spans 15 amino acids. The ends were cut back, 4 bases at V and 0 bases at J, with 13 bases in the middle. Germline V gene data show CDR1 as GTSNPN and CDR2 as SVGIG (reference sequence). The CDR3 DNA sequence: TGTGCCTGGACCATGAGAGGGAGCTCTGGAAACACCATATATTTT. This gives the protein CAWTMRGSSGNTIYF.

CDR3 loop: CASSYTLGETQYF. The CDR3 DNA sequence: TGTGCCAGCAGTTACACCCTGGGGGAGACCCAGTACTTC. This chain joins TRBV12-3 or TRBV12-4 and TRBJ2-5; D gene uncertain. This CDR3 spans 13 amino acids. Trimming took off 4 bases at V and 5 bases at J, with 11 bases between the two ends.

The chain employs TRBV29-1 and TRBJ2-2; 7 nucleotides match TRBD2. Germline V gene sequence: CDR1 SQVTM, CDR2 ANQGSEA. With 4 bases clipped from V and 7 bases from J, the junction kept 6 bases outside the gene matches. The CDR3 totals 13 residues. The DNA of the CDR3 is TGCAGCGTTGCGAGAGGGGAGGGCGGGGAGCTGTTTTTT. It encodes CSVARGEGGELFF.

This chain connects TRBV2 to TRBJ1-2; D is ambiguous. Germline V gene lookup returns CDR1 SNHLY and CDR2 FYNNEI. V lost 1 base, J lost 1 base, and 4 bases lay in between. The CDR3 spans 13 residues. CDR3: CASSEDNNYGYTF. CDR3 DNA: TGTGCCAGCAGTGAAGACAATAACTATGGCTACACCTTC.

This clonotype occurred many times. The chain links TRBV10-1 to TRBJ2-4, with 9 bases that match TRBD2. The V segment lost 1 base and the J segment 0 bases; nucleotides outside the gene matches: 13. CDR3 length equals 20 residues. Germline V gene lookup returns CDR1 WNHNN and CDR2 SYGVQD (reference sequence). The DNA of the CDR3 is TGCGCCAGCAGTGAGTTGGTCGGAGCGGGGGGCCTACTAGCCAAAAACATTCAGTACTTC. As protein: CASSELVGAGGLLAKNIQYF.

V and J are TRBV29-1 and TRBJ1-1, with 8 bases identical to TRBD1. V shed 7 bases and J 1 base; nucleotides not matched to a gene: 8. This CDR3 is built from 14 residues. Germline CDR1 is SQVTM and CDR2 is ANQGSEA. CDR3 nucleotide sequence: TGCAGCGCCAGAACCGGGACAGGGAACACTGAAGCTTTCTTT. Its translation: CSARTGTGNTEAFF. Using reference TRBV29-1 and TRBJ1-1 for the parts outside the CDR3, the full variable domain is SAVISQKPSRDICQRGTSLTIQCQVDSQVTMMFWYRQQPGQSLTLIATANQGSEATYESGFVIDKFPISRPNLTFSTLTVSNMSPEDSSIYLCSARTGTGNTEAFFGQGTRLTVV.

The chain has TRBV15 and TRBJ2-1, with 10 positions matching TRBD1. CDR3 length equals 15 residues. V lost 6 bases, J lost 7 bases, and 9 bases stayed unmatched. Germline V CDR1 and CDR2: LNHNV, YYDKDF (reference sequence). The CDR3 DNA is TGTGCCACCAGTGACCCGGGACAGGGGTTGAATGAGCAGTTCTTC. Encoded protein: CATSDPGQGLNEQFF.

As concerns this clonotype: At one end, the junction sequence differs from germline, possibly due to a read error. This chain joins TRBV7-9 and TRBJ2-5; TRBD1 agrees at 7 bases. CDR3 length equals 15 residues. The germline gives CDR1 SEHNR, CDR2 FQNEAQ (reference sequence). CDR3 region: CASSQDWTGEETQYF. The DNA of the CDR3 is TGCGCCAGCAGCCAAGATTGGACAGGCGAAGAGACCCAGTACTTC.

In this sample, this clonotype turned up a few times. The J gene is TRBJ1-2, the V gene TRBV7-9; the match to TRBD1 covers 8 bases. From germline, CDR1 is SEHNR and CDR2 FQNEAQ (reference sequence). V trimming: 5 bases; J trimming: 3 bases; junction bases outside the gene matches: 14. The CDR3 sequence is 17 residues long. The CDR3 coding sequence is TGTGCCAGCAGCCTCCAGAAAACAGGGGGTGGGGACTATGGCTACACCTTC. Translating it yields CASSLQKTGGGDYGYTF.

The chain has TRBV19 and TRBJ2-3, with TRBD1 matching over 9 bases. The CDR3 runs to 14 residues. V gave up 7 bases and J gave up 2 bases; unmatched junction bases: 4. The germline gives CDR1 LNHDA, CDR2 SQIVND (reference sequence). CDR3: CASKGTGYTDTQYF. The CDR3, as DNA: TGTGCCAGTAAGGGGACAGGGTACACAGATACGCAGTATTTT.

The V gene is TRBV29-1, the J gene TRBJ1-2; TRBD1 aligns across 9 bases. The CDR3 extends over 15 amino acids. J gave up 5 bases and V 4 bases, and 11 bases lay outside the gene matches. CDR1 and CDR2 from the germline V gene are SQVTM and ANQGSEA. The CDR3 bases are TGCAGCGTTGCGCAGGGACAGGGCAAAACTTATGGCTACACCTTC. Amino acid sequence: CSVAQGQGKTYGYTF.

The chain carries TRBV7-2 and TRBJ2-1; tentatively, D is TRBD1 or TRBD2 (6 bases each). Germline V CDR1 and CDR2: SGHTA, FQGNSA. V was cut by 1 base and J by 4 bases, with 11 bases left in between. The CDR3 extends over 15 amino acids. This CDR3 reads CASSLGGDMYNEQFF. CDR3 DNA: TGTGCCAGCAGCTTAGGCGGGGACATGTACAATGAGCAGTTCTTC. Looking up the rest from reference TRBV7-2 and TRBJ2-1 gives the full variable domain: GAGVSQSPSNKVTEKGKDVELRCDPISGHTALYWYRQSLGQGLEFLIYFQGNSAPDKSGLPSDRFSAERTGGSVSTLTIQRTQQEDSAVYLCASSLGGDMYNEQFFGPGTRLTVL.

The V and J genes are TRBV20-1 and TRBJ2-1; 9 nucleotides line up with TRBD1. J gave up 2 bases and V 3 bases, and 8 bases lay outside the gene matches. The CDR3 is 16 residues long. The germline gives CDR1 DFQATT, CDR2 SNEGSKA (reference sequence). Written as DNA, the CDR3 is TGCAGTGCTAGGCCCCGGGACAGGGTGGCCTACAATGAGCAGTTCTTC. This encodes CSARPRDRVAYNEQFF.

The rearrangement links TRBV7-3 to TRBJ2-7, with 7 bases aligning to TRBD1. Per the germline V gene, CDR1 is SGHTA and CDR2 is FQGTGA. The V and J ends lost 5 bases and 1 base, in that order; junction bases with no gene match: 8. This CDR3 is 15 amino acids long. The CDR3 reads CASSQDPQGSYEQYF. CDR3 in DNA: TGTGCCAGCAGCCAAGATCCACAGGGGTCCTACGAGCAGTACTTC.

The chain combines TRBV29-1 with TRBJ1-2; unclear D gene. Germline CDR1 and CDR2: SQVTM and ANQGSEA. Trimming cost V 4 bases and J 2 bases, with 11 bases left between them. The CDR3 is 13 residues long. This chain's CDR3 is CSVVRMGNYGYTF. The CDR3 DNA reads as TGCAGCGTTGTTAGGATGGGGAACTATGGCTACACCTTC.

The chain combines TRBV7-8 with TRBJ2-2, with 9 nucleotides matching TRBD2. The germline V gene has CDR1 SGHVS and CDR2 FQNEAQ. This CDR3 is 15 amino acids long. The V and J ends lost 1 base and 6 bases, in that order; junction bases with no gene match: 3. Here the CDR3 reads CASSLVSGSAGELFF. CDR3 DNA sequence: TGTGCCAGCAGCTTAGTTAGCGGGAGCGCCGGGGAGCTGTTTTTT.

The genes are TRBV20-1 and TRBJ2-1, with D possibly being TRBD2 (6 bases). Trimming left V 0 bases short and J 4 bases short, with 13 bases between. CDR3 length: 15 residues. Per germline, CDR1 DFQATT and CDR2 SNEGSKA (reference sequence). CDR3 sequence (DNA): TGCAGTGCTAGAGATTTTCGGGGGACGTACAATGAGCAGTTCTTC. Amino acids: CSARDFRGTYNEQFF.

The chain is built from TRBV29-1 and TRBJ2-7; possibly TRBD1 for D (6 bases). V shed 5 bases and J shed 3 bases, with 11 bases lying between them. CDR3 length: 12 amino acids. Germline V gives CDR1 SQVTM, CDR2 ANQGSEA. The CDR3 DNA reads as TGCAGCGTTCGCTCGGACAGCTACGAGCAGTACTTC. Translating it yields CSVRSDSYEQYF.

This chain connects TRBV24-1 to TRBJ2-3; D is unclear. CDR1 is KGHDR and CDR2 is SFDVKD in the germline V gene. V lost 3 bases and J 3 bases, leaving 12 bases between the germline ends. The CDR3 sequence is 15 residues long. The CDR3 sequence is CATSDPTWVTDTQYF. The DNA of the CDR3 is TGTGCCACCAGTGATCCCACCTGGGTAACAGATACGCAGTATTTT.

This chain links TRBV7-6 with TRBJ2-7, with 8 bases fitting TRBD1. Germline CDR1 reads SGHVS; CDR2 reads FNYEAQ. V was clipped by 5 bases and J by 4 bases; unmatched bases: 10. This CDR3 spans 15 amino acids. CDR3 bases: TGTGCCAGCAGCCACAAGACAGGGGTTAGGTACGAGCAGTACTTC. Translating it yields CASSHKTGVRYEQYF.

This chain links TRBV9 with TRBJ1-1, with D tentatively TRBD1 (6 bases). The CDR3 runs 15 residues. Trimming took 3 bases from V and 0 from J, leaving 12 bases between them. Looked up from germline, CDR1 is SGDLS and CDR2 is YYNGEE. The chain's CDR3 is CASSEGTGLNTEAFF. CDR3 coding DNA: TGTGCCAGCAGCGAGGGTACAGGGTTGAACACTGAAGCTTTCTTT. Full variable domain (missing parts from reference TRBV9 and TRBJ1-1): DSGVTQTPKHLITATGQRVTLRCSPRSGDLSVYWYQQSLDQGLQFLIQYYNGEERAKGNILERFSAQQFPDLHSELNLSSLELGDSALYFCASSEGTGLNTEAFFGQGTRLTVV.

The chain joins TRBV6-1 to TRBJ1-2; D not certain. V lost 7 bases to trimming and J lost 0 bases, with 15 bases between them. This CDR3 is 15 amino acids long. Looked up from germline, CDR1 is MNHNS and CDR2 is SASEGT. This CDR3 is CASKIDGYPNYGYTF. Written as DNA, the CDR3 is TGTGCCAGCAAAATCGACGGATATCCTAACTATGGCTACACCTTC.

This sequence joins TRBV5-1 and TRBJ1-1, with 9 bases matching TRBD1. Germline CDR1 SGHRS, CDR2 YFSETQ. The trim removed 4 bases at V and 4 bases at J, leaving 5 bases unmatched. This CDR3 is built from 14 residues. In DNA form, the CDR3 reads TGCGCCAGCAGCGGGGGACAGGGAGGCACTGAAGCTTTCTTT. This gives the protein CASSGGQGGTEAFF.

The rearrangement joins TRBV10-2 to TRBJ2-7; D perhaps matches TRBD2 (5 bases). V gave up 3 bases and J gave up 6 bases, with 36 bases separating them. This CDR3 contains 21 residues. Looked up from germline, CDR1 is WSHSY and CDR2 is SAAADI. The CDR3 spells CASSDVASPLFDWVVWGEQYF. DNA for the CDR3: TGCGCCAGCAGTGACGTGGCTAGCCCTCTGTTCGACTGGGTAGTCTGGGGCGAGCAGTACTTC.

The chain carries TRBV5-6 and TRBJ2-6, with 7 positions matching TRBD2. After removal of 4 bases from V and 3 bases from J, the junction contained 7 bases not matched to a gene. The CDR3 is 16 amino acids. Germline loops: CDR1 SGHDT, CDR2 YYEEEE. The CDR3 loop reads CASSPRASGGANVLTF. The CDR3 region has the DNA TGTGCCAGCAGCCCGCGAGCTAGCGGTGGGGCCAACGTCCTGACTTTC.